The sequence of this TCR beta chain was determined in a study of shared clonotypes between healthy human individuals. This clone was seen only a few times. Its target is unknown. Trimming stripped 4 bases from V and 9 bases from J, with 15 bases between. Per germline, CDR1 SGHAT and CDR2 FQNNGV. The CDR3 sequence is 14 residues long. Findings and caveats of the study: Among donors, clonotype sharing was expected to be affected by sequencing depth.

Original methodology: Filtering differed for immunoSEQ, which gave only junction sequences without quality scores. Profiling relied on immunoSEQ multiplex PCR, and the TCRdb table lists in-frame clones only, not all of them. That table supplies the V and J calls and clone size; D and trimming were determined from the DNA. The table shows about 770,000 clones, with about two thirds occurring only once. The clonotype originates from a woman in her 30s in good health. The sample was memory CD4+ T cells sorted from blood. Subset in this sample: CD45RA-negative fraction. The chain uses TRBV11-2 and TRBJ2-2; the D gene is possibly TRBD2 (6 bases). The CDR3 loop is CASSSRRDPRELFF. CDR3 nucleotides: TGTGCCAGCAGCTCTCGGCGGGATCCCCGGGAGCTGTTTTTT.